A selection of T cell receptor beta chains follows, all from one sample in a study of early T cells in non-severe SARS-CoV-2 infection. Via MiXCR, TCRdb re-called the 5' RACE reads, giving one row per CDR3 protein. The sample gives 100,000 to 150,000 distinct CDR3 sequences, 15% of which show up once; 20% to 25% is in the top ten. Sequenced input: whole blood. The receptor source for this set is an adult who was a healthcare worker with PCR-confirmed SARS-CoV-2 infection or an uninfected control (not recorded which). Each CDR3 is given with its conserved first and last residue.

J,V,CDR3
TRBJ1-4,TRBV4-2,CASSHEDRGREKLFF
TRBJ2-3,TRBV5-5,CASSFRADTQYF
TRBJ2-3,TRBV5-4,CARSFRATDTQYF
TRBJ2-5,TRBV7-8,CASSLVSGPQYF
TRBJ1-3,TRBV5-6,CASSLDGPGNTIYF
TRBJ2-7,TRBV27,CASRSAPGQVLEQYF
TRBJ2-1,TRBV11-2,CASSKKPDEQFF
TRBJ1-5,TRBV27,CASSLGGGSGNQPQHF
TRBJ1-1,TRBV6-1,CASSGRQENTEAFF
TRBJ1-2,TRBV20-1,CSAETGTGLLRSYTF
TRBJ1-1,TRBV7-9,CASTLGGLTEAFF
TRBJ1-4,TRBV4-1,CASSQGSGGREKLFF
TRBJ1-1,TRBV30,CAWEGVMNTEAFF
TRBJ2-3,TRBV20-1,CSARRQGSADTQYF
TRBJ1-1,TRBV7-8,CASSLAEGHPNTEAFF
TRBJ1-2,TRBV3-1,CASSQRGAGGYTF
TRBJ2-5,TRBV19,CASSPLTPRGQETQYF
TRBJ1-1,TRBV4-2,CASSQSRGQDTEAFF
TRBJ2-7,TRBV7-2,CASSFGTGATGQYF
TRBJ2-1,TRBV11-2,CASSLAGAYNEQFF
TRBJ2-7,TRBV6-1,CAARLAGYRTYEQYF